This T cell receptor beta chain was profiled in a study of PD-L1 blockade in urothelial cancer. About the study: Researchers looked at the blood 3 weeks (second dose) and 6 weeks after treatment began.

The CDR3 spans 12 residues. V was clipped by 10 bases and J by 2 bases, with 10 bases between them. In germline, CDR1 is ENHRY, CDR2 SYGVKD. Time point meaning: peripheral blood 6 weeks after treatment start. Each patient's cancer was a locally advanced or metastatic urothelial carcinoma. TCRdb's table, derived via immunoSEQ multiplex PCR, lists solely in-frame clones and lacks some. The sample lists approximately 110,000 clones, around 93% seen once, with around 4% in the top ten. The sequenced sample was PBMCs, obtained around atezolizumab (anti-PD-L1) treatment. The sequence was collected from a man aged 60 to 75 with urothelial cancer. The V call is TRBV10-3, the J call TRBJ2-3; D may be TRBD2 (7 bases). The CDR3 DNA reads TGTGCCAGTGGGGGGGCCACAGATACGCAGTATTTT. Its protein product is CASGGATDTQYF.